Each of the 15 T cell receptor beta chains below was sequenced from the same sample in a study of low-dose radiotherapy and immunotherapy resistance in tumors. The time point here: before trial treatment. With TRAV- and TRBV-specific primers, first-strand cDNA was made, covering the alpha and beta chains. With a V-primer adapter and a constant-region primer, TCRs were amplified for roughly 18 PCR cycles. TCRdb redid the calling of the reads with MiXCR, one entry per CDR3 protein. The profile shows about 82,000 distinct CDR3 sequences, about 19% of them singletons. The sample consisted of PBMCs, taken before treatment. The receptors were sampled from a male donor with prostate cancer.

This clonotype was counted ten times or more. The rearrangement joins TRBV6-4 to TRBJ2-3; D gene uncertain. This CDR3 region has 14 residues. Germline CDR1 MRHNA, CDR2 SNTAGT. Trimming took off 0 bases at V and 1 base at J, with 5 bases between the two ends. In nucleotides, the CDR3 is TGTGCCAGCAGTGACTCCCCAGGCACAGATACGCAGTATTTT. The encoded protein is CASSDSPGTDTQYF.

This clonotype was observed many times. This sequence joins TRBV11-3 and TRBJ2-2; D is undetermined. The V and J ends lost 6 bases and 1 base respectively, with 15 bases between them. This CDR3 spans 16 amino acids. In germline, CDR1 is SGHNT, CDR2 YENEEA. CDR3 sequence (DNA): TGTGCCAGCAGTCCGAACTCGGTGGGGAACACCGGGGAGCTGTTTTTT. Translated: CASSPNSVGNTGELFF. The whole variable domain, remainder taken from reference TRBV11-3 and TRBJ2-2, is EAGVVQSPRYKIIEKKQPVAFWCNPISGHNTLYWYLQNLGQGPELLIRYENEEAVDDSQLPKDRFSAERLKGVDSTLKIQPAELGDSAVYLCASSPNSVGNTGELFFGEGSRLTVL.

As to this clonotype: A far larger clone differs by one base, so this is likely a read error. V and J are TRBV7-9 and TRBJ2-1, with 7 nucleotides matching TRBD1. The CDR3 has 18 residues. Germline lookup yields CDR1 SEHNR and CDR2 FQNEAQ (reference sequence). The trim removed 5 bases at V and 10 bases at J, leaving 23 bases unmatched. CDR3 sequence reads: CASSGDRRDRRSSYEQFF. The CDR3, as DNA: TGTGCCAGCAGCGGGGACAGACGAGACCGAAGGAGCTCCTACGAGCAGTTCTTC.

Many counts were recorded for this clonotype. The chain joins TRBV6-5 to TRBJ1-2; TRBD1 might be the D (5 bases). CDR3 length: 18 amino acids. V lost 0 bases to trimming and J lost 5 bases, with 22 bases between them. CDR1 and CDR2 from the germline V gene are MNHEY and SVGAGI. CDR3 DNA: TGTGCCAGCAGTTACTCCCTTGGGGGACGCGCCAGAGCGTATGGCTACACCTTC. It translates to CASSYSLGGRARAYGYTF.

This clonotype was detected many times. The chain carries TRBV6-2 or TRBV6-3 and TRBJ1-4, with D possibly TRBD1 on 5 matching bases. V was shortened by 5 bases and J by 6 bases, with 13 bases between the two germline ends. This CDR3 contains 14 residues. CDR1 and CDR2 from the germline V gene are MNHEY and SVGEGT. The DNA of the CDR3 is TGTGCCAGCAGTGAACCCGGGGGTGATGAAAAACTGTTTTTT. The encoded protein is CASSEPGGDEKLFF.

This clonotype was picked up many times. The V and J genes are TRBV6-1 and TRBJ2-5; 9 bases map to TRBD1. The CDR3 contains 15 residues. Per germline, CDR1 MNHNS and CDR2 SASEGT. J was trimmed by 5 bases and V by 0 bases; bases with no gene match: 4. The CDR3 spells CASSEADRGRETQYF. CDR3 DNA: TGTGCCAGCAGTGAAGCGGACAGGGGTCGGGAGACCCAGTACTTC.

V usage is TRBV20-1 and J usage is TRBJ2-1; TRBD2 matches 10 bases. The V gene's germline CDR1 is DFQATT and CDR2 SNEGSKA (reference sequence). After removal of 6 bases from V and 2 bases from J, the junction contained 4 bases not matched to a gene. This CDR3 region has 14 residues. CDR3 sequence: CSADTSGAYNEQFF. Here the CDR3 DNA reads TGCAGTGCCGATACTAGCGGGGCCTACAATGAGCAGTTCTTC.

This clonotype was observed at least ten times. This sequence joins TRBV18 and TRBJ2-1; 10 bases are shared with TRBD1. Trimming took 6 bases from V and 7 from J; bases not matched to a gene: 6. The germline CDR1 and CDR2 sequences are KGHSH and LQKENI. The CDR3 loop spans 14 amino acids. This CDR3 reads CASSRRDRGNEQFF. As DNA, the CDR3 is TGTGCCAGCTCGCGCCGGGACAGGGGTAATGAGCAGTTCTTC.

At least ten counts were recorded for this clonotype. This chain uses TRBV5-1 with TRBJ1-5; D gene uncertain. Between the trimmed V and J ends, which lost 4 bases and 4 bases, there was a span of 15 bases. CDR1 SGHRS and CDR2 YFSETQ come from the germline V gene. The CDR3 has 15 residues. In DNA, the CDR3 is TGCGCCAGCAGCCCTGGGATGAACTCTAATCAGCCCCAGCATTTT. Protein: CASSPGMNSNQPQHF.

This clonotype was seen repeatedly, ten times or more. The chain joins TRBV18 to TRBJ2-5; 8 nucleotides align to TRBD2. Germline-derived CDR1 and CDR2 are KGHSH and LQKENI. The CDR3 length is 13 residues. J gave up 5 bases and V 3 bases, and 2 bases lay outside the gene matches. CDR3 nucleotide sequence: TGTGCCAGCTCACCGACTAGCGCCGAGACCCAGTACTTC. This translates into CASSPTSAETQYF.

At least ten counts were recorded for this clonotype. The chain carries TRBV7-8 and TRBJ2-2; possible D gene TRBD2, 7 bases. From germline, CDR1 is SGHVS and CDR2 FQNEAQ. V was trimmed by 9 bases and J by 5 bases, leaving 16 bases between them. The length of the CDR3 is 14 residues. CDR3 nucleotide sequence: TGTGCCAGTAATCATCGGGGGGCGACCGGGGAGCTGTTTTTT. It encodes CASNHRGATGELFF.

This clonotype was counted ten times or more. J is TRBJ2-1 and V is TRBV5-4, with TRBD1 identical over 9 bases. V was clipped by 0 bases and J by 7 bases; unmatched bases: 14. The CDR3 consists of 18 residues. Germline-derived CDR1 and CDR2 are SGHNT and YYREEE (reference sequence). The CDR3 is CASSLGILGQGSSNEQFF. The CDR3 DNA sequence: TGTGCCAGCAGCTTGGGTATCTTGGGACAGGGTTCATCGAATGAGCAGTTCTTC.

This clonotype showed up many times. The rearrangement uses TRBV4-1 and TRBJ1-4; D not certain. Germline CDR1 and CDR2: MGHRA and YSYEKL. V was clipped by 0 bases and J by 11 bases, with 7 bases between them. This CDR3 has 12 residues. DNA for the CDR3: TGCGCCAGCAGCCAAGATAACGGGAAACTGTTTTTT. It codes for CASSQDNGKLFF.

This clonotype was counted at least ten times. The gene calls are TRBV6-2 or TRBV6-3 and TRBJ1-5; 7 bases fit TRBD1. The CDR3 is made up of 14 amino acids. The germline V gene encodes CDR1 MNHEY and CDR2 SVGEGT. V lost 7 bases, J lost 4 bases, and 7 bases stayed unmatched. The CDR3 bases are TGTGCCAGCACCCTAACAGGGGCAAATCAGCCCCAGCATTTT. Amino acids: CASTLTGANQPQHF.

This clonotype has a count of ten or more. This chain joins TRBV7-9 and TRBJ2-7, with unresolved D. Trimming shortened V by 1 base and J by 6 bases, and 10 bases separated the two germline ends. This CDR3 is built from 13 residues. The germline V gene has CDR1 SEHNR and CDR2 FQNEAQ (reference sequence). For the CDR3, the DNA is TGTGCCAGCAGCTTAGTTACCCAGCCCGAGCAGTACTTC. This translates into CASSLVTQPEQYF.